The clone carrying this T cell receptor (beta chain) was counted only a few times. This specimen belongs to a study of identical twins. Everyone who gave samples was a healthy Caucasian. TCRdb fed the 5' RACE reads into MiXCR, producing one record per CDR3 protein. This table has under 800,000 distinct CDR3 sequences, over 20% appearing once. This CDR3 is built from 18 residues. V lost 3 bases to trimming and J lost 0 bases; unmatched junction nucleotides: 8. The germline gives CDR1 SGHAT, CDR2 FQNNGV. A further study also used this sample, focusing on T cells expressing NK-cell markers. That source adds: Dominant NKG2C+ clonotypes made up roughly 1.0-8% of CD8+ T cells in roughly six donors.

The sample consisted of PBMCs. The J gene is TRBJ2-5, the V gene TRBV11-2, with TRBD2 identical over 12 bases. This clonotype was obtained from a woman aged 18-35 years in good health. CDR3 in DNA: TGTGCCAGCAGCTTTAGGGGGACTAGCGGGCCGTACCAAGAGACCCAGTACTTC. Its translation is CASSFRGTSGPYQETQYF. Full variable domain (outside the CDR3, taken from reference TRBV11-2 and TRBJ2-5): EAGVAQSPRYKIIEKRQSVAFWCNPISGHATLYWYQQILGQGPKLLIQFQNNGVVDDSQLPKDRFSAERLKGVDSTLKIQPAKLEDSAVYLCASSFRGTSGPYQETQYFGPGTRLLVL.